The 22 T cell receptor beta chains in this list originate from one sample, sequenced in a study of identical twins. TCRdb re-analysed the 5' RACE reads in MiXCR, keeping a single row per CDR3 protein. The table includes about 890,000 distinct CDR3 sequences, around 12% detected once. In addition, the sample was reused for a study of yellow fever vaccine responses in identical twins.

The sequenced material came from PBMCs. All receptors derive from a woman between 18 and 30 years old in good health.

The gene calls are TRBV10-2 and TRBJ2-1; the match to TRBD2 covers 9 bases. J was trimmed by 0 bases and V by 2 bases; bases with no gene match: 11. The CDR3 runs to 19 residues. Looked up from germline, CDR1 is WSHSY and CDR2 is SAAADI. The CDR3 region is CASSEPRISGGSSYNEQFF. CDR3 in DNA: TGCGCCAGCAGTGAGCCCCGTATTAGCGGGGGAAGCTCCTACAATGAGCAGTTCTTC.

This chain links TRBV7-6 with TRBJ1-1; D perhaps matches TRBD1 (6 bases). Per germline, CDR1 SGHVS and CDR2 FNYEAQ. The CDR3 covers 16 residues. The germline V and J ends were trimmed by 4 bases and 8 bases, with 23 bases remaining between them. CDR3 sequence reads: CASSSGAAGTKGEAFF. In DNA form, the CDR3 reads TGTGCCAGCAGCTCGGGGGCCGCAGGGACAAAGGGGGAAGCTTTCTTT. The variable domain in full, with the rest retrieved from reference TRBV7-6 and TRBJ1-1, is GAGVSQSPRYKVTKRGQDVALRCDPISGHVSLYWYRQALGQGPEFLTYFNYEAQQDKSGLPNDRFSAERPEGSISTLTIQRTEQRDSAMYRCASSSGAAGTKGEAFFGQGTRLTVV.

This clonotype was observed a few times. CDR3 in DNA: TGTGCCACCGAAACGCAATCGGGACTAGCGGGAGCCGTGGGCACCGGGGAGCTGTTTTTT. This encodes CATETQSGLAGAVGTGELFF. The chain joins TRBV25-1 to TRBJ2-2; TRBD2 matches 14 bases. The CDR3 contains 20 residues. The V gene's germline CDR1 is MGHDK and CDR2 SYGVNS. V was pared by 10 bases and J by 4 bases, with 20 bases of the junction left unmatched. Based on the CDR3 plus reference TRBV25-1 and TRBJ2-2, the full variable domain is EADIYQTPRYLVIGTGKKITLECSQTMGHDKMYWYQQDPGMELHLIHYSYGVNSTEKGDLSSESTVSRIRTEHFPLTLESARPSHTSQYLCATETQSGLAGAVGTGELFFGEGSRLTVL.

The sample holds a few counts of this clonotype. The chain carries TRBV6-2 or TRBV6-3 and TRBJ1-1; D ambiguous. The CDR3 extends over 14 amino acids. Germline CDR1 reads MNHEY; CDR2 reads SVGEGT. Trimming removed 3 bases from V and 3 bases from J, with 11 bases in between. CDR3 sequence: CASSYFSFYTEAFF. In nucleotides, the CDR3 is TGTGCCAGCAGTTATTTTTCCTTTTACACTGAAGCTTTCTTT.

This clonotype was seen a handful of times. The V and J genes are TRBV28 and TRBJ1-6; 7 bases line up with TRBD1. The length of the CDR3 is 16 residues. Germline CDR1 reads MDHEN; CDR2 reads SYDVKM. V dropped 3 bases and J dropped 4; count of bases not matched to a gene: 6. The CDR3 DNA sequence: TGTGCCAGCAGTTTTTCTTTGGGACAGTATAATTCACCCCTCCACTTT. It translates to CASSFSLGQYNSPLHF.

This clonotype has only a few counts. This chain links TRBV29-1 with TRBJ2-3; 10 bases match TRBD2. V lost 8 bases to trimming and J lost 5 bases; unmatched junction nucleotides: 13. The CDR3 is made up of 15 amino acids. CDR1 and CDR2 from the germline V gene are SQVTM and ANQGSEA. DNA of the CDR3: TGCAGCACGAGCGGCCAGCGGGGGGGCGGAGATACGCAGTATTTT. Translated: CSTSGQRGGGDTQYF.

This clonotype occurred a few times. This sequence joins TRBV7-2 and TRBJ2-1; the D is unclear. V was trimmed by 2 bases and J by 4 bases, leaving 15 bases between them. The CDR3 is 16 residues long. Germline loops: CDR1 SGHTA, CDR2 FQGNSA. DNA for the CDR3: TGTGCCAGCAGCTTACTGGTGTCCAGGCCTTACAATGAGCAGTTCTTC. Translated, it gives CASSLLVSRPYNEQFF.

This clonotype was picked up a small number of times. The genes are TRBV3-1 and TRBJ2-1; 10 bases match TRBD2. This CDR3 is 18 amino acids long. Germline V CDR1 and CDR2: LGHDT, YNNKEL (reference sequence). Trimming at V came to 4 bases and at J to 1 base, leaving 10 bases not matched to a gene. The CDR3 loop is CASSRLAGVSTSYNEQFF. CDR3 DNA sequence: TGTGCCAGCAGCCGTCTAGCGGGGGTTTCGACGTCCTACAATGAGCAGTTCTTC.

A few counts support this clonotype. The CDR3 DNA sequence: TGTGCCAGCACCAAGGGGGACAGGTCCTCCTACGAGCAGTACTTC. This encodes CASTKGDRSSYEQYF. The genes are TRBV28 and TRBJ2-7; 8 bases are a match to TRBD1. After removal of 7 bases from V and 0 bases from J, the junction contained 8 bases not matched to a gene. Germline V gene data show CDR1 as MDHEN and CDR2 as SYDVKM. This CDR3 has 15 residues.

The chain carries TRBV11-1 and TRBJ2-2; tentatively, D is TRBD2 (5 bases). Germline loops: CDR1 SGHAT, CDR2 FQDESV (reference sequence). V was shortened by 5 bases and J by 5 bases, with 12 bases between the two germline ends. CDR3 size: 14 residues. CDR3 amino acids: CASSVWGETGELFF. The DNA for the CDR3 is TGTGCCAGCAGCGTCTGGGGAGAAACCGGGGAGCTGTTTTTT.

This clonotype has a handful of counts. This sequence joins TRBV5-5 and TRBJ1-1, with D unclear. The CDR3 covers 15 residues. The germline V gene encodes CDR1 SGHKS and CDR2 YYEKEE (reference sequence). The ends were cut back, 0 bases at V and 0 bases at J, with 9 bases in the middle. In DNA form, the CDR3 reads TGTGCCAGCAGCTTGGGAGCCAGACTGAACACTGAAGCTTTCTTT. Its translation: CASSLGARLNTEAFF.

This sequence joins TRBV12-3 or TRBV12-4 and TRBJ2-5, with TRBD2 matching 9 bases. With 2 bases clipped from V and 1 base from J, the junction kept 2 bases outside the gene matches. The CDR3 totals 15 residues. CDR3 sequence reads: CASSLIAGVQETQYF. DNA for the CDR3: TGTGCCAGCAGTTTAATAGCGGGAGTCCAAGAGACCCAGTACTTC.

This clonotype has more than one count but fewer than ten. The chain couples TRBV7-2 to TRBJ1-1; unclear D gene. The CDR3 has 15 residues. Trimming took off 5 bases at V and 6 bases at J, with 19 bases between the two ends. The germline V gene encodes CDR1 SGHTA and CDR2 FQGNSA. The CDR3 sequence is CASSETTEISAEAFF. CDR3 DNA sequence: TGTGCCAGCAGCGAAACGACCGAGATTAGTGCTGAAGCTTTCTTT.

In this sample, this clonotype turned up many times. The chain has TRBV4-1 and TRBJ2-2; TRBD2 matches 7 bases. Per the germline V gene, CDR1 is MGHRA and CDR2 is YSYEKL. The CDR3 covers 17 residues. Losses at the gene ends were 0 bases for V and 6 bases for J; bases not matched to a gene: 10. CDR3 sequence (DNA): TGCGCCAGCAGCCAAGATGGACTAGGAGGGCCCCCCGGGGAGCTGTTTTTT. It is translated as CASSQDGLGGPPGELFF.

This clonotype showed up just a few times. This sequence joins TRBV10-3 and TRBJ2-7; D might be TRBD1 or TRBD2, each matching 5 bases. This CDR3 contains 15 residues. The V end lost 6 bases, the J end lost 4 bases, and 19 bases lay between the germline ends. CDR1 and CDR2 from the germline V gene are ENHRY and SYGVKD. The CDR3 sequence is CAIRDRDLRSYEQYF. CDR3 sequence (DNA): TGTGCCATCAGGGACCGGGACCTAAGATCTTACGAGCAGTACTTC.

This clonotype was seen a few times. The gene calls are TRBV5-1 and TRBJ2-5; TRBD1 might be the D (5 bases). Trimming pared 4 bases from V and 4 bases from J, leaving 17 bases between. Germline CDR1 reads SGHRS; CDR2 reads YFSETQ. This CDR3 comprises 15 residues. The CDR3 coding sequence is TGCGCCAGCAGCGAAAGGGGCTCCTTAGGAGAGACCCAGTACTTC. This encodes CASSERGSLGETQYF.

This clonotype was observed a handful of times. This chain's CDR3 is CASNQITGYTEAFF. The CDR3 coding sequence is TGTGCCAGCAACCAAATCACAGGGTACACTGAAGCTTTCTTT. V and J are TRBV7-9 and TRBJ1-1; a weak D match, TRBD1 (6 bases). The CDR3 has 14 amino acids. With 7 bases removed from V and 3 bases from J, the gap between germline ends came to 15 bases. Germline lookup yields CDR1 SEHNR and CDR2 FQNEAQ (reference sequence).

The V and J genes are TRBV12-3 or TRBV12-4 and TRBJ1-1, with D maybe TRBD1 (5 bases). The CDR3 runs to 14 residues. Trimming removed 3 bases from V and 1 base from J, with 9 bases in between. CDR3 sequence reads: CASSFWTTNTEAFF. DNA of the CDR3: TGTGCCAGCAGTTTTTGGACAACGAACACTGAAGCTTTCTTT.

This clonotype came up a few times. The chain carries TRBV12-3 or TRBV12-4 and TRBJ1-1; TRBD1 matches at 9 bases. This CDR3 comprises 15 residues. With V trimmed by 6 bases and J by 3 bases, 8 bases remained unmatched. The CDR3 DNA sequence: TGTGCCAGCAGCCCACAGGGGGCGGTGGACACTGAAGCTTTCTTT. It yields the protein CASSPQGAVDTEAFF.

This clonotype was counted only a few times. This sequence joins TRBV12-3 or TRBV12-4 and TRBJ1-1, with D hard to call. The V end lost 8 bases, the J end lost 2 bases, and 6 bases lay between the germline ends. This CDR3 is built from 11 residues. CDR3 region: CASGKNTEAFF. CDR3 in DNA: TGTGCCAGCGGAAAAAACACTGAAGCTTTCTTT.

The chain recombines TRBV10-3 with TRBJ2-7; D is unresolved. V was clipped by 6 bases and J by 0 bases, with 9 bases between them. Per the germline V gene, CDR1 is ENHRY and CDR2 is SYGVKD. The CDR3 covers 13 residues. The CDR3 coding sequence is TGTGCCATCAGAAGAGACAACTCCTACGAGCAGTACGTC. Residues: CAIRRDNSYEQYV.

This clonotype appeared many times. CDR3 region: CASRTSSGGNSPLHF. CDR3 nucleotides: TGTGCCAGCAGGACTTCATCGGGGGGGAATTCACCCCTCCACTTT. This sequence joins TRBV28 and TRBJ1-6; tentative D call: TRBD1 (5 bases). Looked up from germline, CDR1 is MDHEN and CDR2 is SYDVKM. CDR3 length: 15 amino acids. V was cut by 6 bases and J by 7 bases, with 16 bases left in between.